The following is a TCR beta chain sequence with its context. Its cognate antigen is unknown. This sample was included in a study of identical twins. Study observations and caveats: Insertion counts were lower in abundant cord blood beta clonotypes, a trend that memory repertoires did not show. Models predicted less out-of-frame TCR alpha sharing in monozygotic twins than was found.

One entry per CDR3 protein, called by TCRdb with MiXCR from the 5' RACE reads. The sample consists of around 230,000 distinct CDR3 sequences, 6.5% of them appearing once. Germline CDR1 is SGDLS and CDR2 is YYNGEE. This CDR3 spans 16 amino acids. V shed 0 bases and J shed 5 bases, with 17 bases lying between them. These data are also associated with another study on T cells expressing NK-cell markers. As that report states: The eight sequenced donors comprised seven who were HCMV-seropositive and one who was seronegative.

The sequence derives from a woman aged 18-29 years in good health. Sequencing used CD8+ T cells sorted from blood. The V gene is TRBV9, the J gene TRBJ2-5, with D perhaps given as TRBD1 or TRBD2 (6 bases each). CDR3 residues: CASSVGGGGFRETQYF. The CDR3, as DNA: TGTGCCAGCAGCGTAGGAGGGGGAGGTTTTAGGGAGACCCAGTACTTC. Complete variable domain (other parts from reference TRBV9 and TRBJ2-5): DSGVTQTPKHLITATGQRVTLRCSPRSGDLSVYWYQQSLDQGLQFLIQYYNGEERAKGNILERFSAQQFPDLHSELNLSSLELGDSALYFCASSVGGGGFRETQYFGPGTRLLVL.